The next 30 T cell receptor beta chains were all read from a single sample in a study of blood T cell repertoires in COVID-19 (dated by TCRdb to 2020 to 2022). Libraries came from the immunoSEQ multiplex PCR assay. TCRdb re-hosts the immuneACCESS table, in-frame sequences only. Its copies lack some clones; in the studies checked, an unresolved V gene accounts for under half of them, and the cause for the rest is not known. The sample table holds around 60,000 clones, of which 84% were seen once. Jointly, the top ten make up 5.5% to 6% of the sample. Sample: peripheral blood. The source of these receptors is a woman aged 55-69 years with acute or convalescent COVID-19.

The rearrangement links TRBV6-6 to TRBJ1-4; D is unclear. The V end was cut by 2 bases, the J end by 0 bases, with 4 bases between. The CDR3 runs 14 residues. Germline values: CDR1 MNHNY, CDR2 SVGAGI (reference sequence). The CDR3 bases are TGTGCCAGCAGTTACCGAGCAACTAATGAAAAACTGTTTTTT. Its protein is CASSYRATNEKLFF.

The V call is TRBV5-4, the J call TRBJ1-1; tentatively, D is TRBD1 (5 bases). Trimming took 4 bases from V and 1 from J, leaving 11 bases between them. Germline CDR1 and CDR2: SGHNT and YYREEE (reference sequence). The CDR3 is made up of 14 amino acids. The CDR3 sequence is CASSKLTGNTEAFF. In DNA form, the CDR3 reads TGTGCCAGCAGCAAACTCACAGGGAACACTGAAGCTTTCTTT.

For this clone: The same CDR3 arises from other DNA sequences in this sample as well. This chain connects TRBV6-5 to TRBJ1-6; perhaps TRBD1 as D (5 bases). CDR3 size: 16 residues. Trimming stripped 0 bases from V and 5 bases from J, with 11 bases between. Germline V gene sequence: CDR1 MNHEY, CDR2 SVGAGI. Here the CDR3 DNA reads TGTGCCAGCAGTTACTCATACAGGATCCATAATTCACCCCTCCACTTT. Translated: CASSYSYRIHNSPLHF.

J is TRBJ1-1 and V is TRBV5-1, with D possibly matching TRBD1 (6 bases). The CDR3 is 14 amino acids. With 4 bases removed from V and 2 bases from J, the gap between germline ends came to 12 bases. The germline V gene encodes CDR1 SGHRS and CDR2 YFSETQ. CDR3 in DNA: TGCGCCAGCAGCGCCACAGGGATCAACACTGAAGCTTTCTTT. It specifies CASSATGINTEAFF. Filled out from reference TRBV5-1 and TRBJ1-1, the complete variable domain reads KAGVTQTPRYLIKTRGQQVTLSCSPISGHRSVSWYQQTPGQGLQFLFEYFSETQRNKGNFPGRFSGRQFSNSRSEMNVSTLELGDSALYLCASSATGINTEAFFGQGTRLTVV.

The V gene is TRBV2, the J gene TRBJ2-3; 9 bases are shared with TRBD2. Germline CDR1 SNHLY, CDR2 FYNNEI. V lost 10 bases to trimming and J lost 0 bases; unmatched junction nucleotides: 11. The CDR3 has 16 amino acids. CDR3 bases: TGTGCCAAAGCCGCGGGGGGGGTCTCTAGCACAGATACGCAGTATTTT. Its translation is CAKAAGGVSSTDTQYF.

The chain recombines TRBV6-2 or TRBV6-3 with TRBJ1-2; possible D gene TRBD1, 6 bases. From germline, CDR1 is MNHEY and CDR2 SVGEGT. The V gene lost 4 bases and the J gene lost 4 bases, with 10 bases spanning the gap. CDR3 size: 13 residues. The CDR3 nucleotides read TGTGCCAGCAGTTTTCAGGGGCCCTATGGCTACACCTTC. Its protein is CASSFQGPYGYTF.

V usage is TRBV30 and J usage is TRBJ2-1; the D is unclear. Germline V lookup: CDR1 GTSNPN, CDR2 SVGIG (reference sequence). This CDR3 is built from 16 residues. With 2 bases removed from V and 2 bases from J, the gap between germline ends came to 16 bases. The CDR3 is CAWSTPGAKTYNEQFF. The DNA for the CDR3 is TGTGCCTGGAGTACCCCCGGAGCGAAGACCTACAATGAGCAGTTCTTC.

V usage is TRBV7-2 and J usage is TRBJ1-2, with 8 bases lining up with TRBD1. The CDR3 consists of 15 residues. Trimming removed 5 bases from V and 1 base from J; junction bases left unmatched: 6. Germline V lookup: CDR1 SGHTA, CDR2 FQGNSA. The CDR3 protein is CASSQGQEVNYGYTF. The CDR3 DNA reads as TGTGCCAGCAGCCAGGGACAGGAAGTTAACTATGGCTACACCTTC.

This rearrangement joins TRBV10-2 to TRBJ1-1; TRBD1 might be the D (6 bases). The germline V gene has CDR1 WSHSY and CDR2 SAAADI. The CDR3 consists of 17 residues. Trimming cost V 7 bases and J 2 bases, with 23 bases left between them. The CDR3 nucleotides are TGCGCCAGCATGATGGGGGGCGGGGGGGGCCCAAACACTGAAGCTTTCTTT. Its translation: CASMMGGGGGPNTEAFF.

The CDR3 here is CASSLAWGRGYEQYF. CDR3 nucleotide sequence: TGTGCCAGCAGCTTAGCGTGGGGCAGAGGCTACGAGCAGTACTTC. The chain employs TRBV7-2 and TRBJ2-7; TRBD1 might be the D (5 bases). The length of the CDR3 is 15 residues. Germline lookup yields CDR1 SGHTA and CDR2 FQGNSA. Trimming stripped 0 bases from V and 3 bases from J, with 12 bases between.

This clone has only a few counts. The V gene is TRBV6-5, the J gene TRBJ2-7; D call uncertain. With 9 bases removed from V and 5 bases from J, the gap between germline ends came to 8 bases. CDR3 length equals 10 residues. The germline V gene encodes CDR1 MNHEY and CDR2 SVGAGI. The CDR3, as DNA: TGTGCCAGTTCTGACAACGAGCAGTACTTC. Protein: CASSDNEQYF.

The chain has TRBV18 and TRBJ1-3; D might be TRBD1 (6 bases). Germline CDR1 and CDR2: KGHSH and LQKENI. This CDR3 is built from 16 residues. V was pared by 3 bases and J by 3 bases, with 15 bases between. The CDR3: CASSPRSGADGNTIYF. CDR3 nucleotides: TGTGCCAGCTCACCGCGGTCAGGGGCGGATGGAAACACCATATATTTT.

This clone was observed once. This same CDR3 is encoded by further DNA sequences in the sample. The V and J genes are TRBV5-1 and TRBJ2-3; D perhaps matches TRBD1 (5 bases). The germline gives CDR1 SGHRS, CDR2 YFSETQ. The CDR3 extends over 14 amino acids. V was cut by 3 bases and J by 1 base, with 9 bases left in between. As DNA, the CDR3 is TGCGCCAGCAGCTCGGCGACAGGCACAGATACGCAGTATTTT. It specifies CASSSATGTDTQYF.

The chain uses TRBV6-5 and TRBJ1-4; TRBD1 aligns across 8 bases. Losses at the gene ends were 6 bases for V and 2 bases for J; bases not matched to a gene: 5. Germline CDR1 reads MNHEY; CDR2 reads SVGAGI. The CDR3 contains 15 residues. For the CDR3, the DNA is TGTGCCAGCAGAACAGGGGGAGCCACTAATGAAAAACTGTTTTTT. This encodes CASRTGGATNEKLFF.

The gene calls are TRBV2 and TRBJ2-5; TRBD2 agrees at 13 bases. The CDR3 loop spans 15 amino acids. The germline gives CDR1 SNHLY, CDR2 FYNNEI. V gave up 8 bases and J gave up 3 bases; unmatched junction bases: 6. The CDR3 nucleotides read TGTGCCAGCGGGGGACTAGCGGGGACCAAAGAGACCCAGTACTTC. Amino acids: CASGGLAGTKETQYF.

A word on this clone: The junction departs from the called germline gene at one end, perhaps through a read error. The rearrangement joins TRBV30 to TRBJ1-1, with D possibly being TRBD1 (5 bases). In germline, CDR1 is GTSNPN, CDR2 SVGIG (reference sequence). This CDR3 is 12 amino acids long. The CDR3 DNA sequence: TGTGCCGGGAGCAGGGTGAACACTGAAGCTTTCTTT. Translating it yields CAGSRVNTEAFF.

The chain recombines TRBV5-5 with TRBJ1-1; 8 positions agree with TRBD1. CDR1 and CDR2 (germline): SGHKS, YYEKEE (reference sequence). This CDR3 is built from 18 residues. The junction had 15 bases not matched to a gene; V was cut back by 1 base and J by 4 bases. CDR3 sequence (DNA): TGTGCCAGCAGCTTGCGGCCACTAGACGACAGGGGAGGCACTGAAGCTTTCTTT. This codes for CASSLRPLDDRGGTEAFF.

CDR3 sequence reads: CASRPQNLETQYF. The CDR3 nucleotides are TGTGCCAGCAGACCCCAGAATCTGGAGACCCAGTACTTC. The rearrangement joins TRBV5-6 to TRBJ2-5; D remains unclear. The CDR3 sequence is 13 residues long. With 5 bases removed from V and 5 bases from J, the gap between germline ends came to 13 bases. Germline V gives CDR1 SGHDT, CDR2 YYEEEE.

This clone showed up just once. The gene calls are TRBV7-3 and TRBJ1-6, with D unclear. Per the germline V gene, CDR1 is SGHTA and CDR2 is FQGTGA. Between the trimmed V and J ends, which lost 3 bases and 4 bases, there was a span of 4 bases. This CDR3 spans 13 amino acids. The CDR3 protein is CASSFNYNSPLHF. The CDR3 DNA sequence: TGTGCCAGCAGCTTCAATTATAATTCACCCCTCCACTTT.

The table lists this clone with a few counts. The V call is TRBV4-1, the J call TRBJ2-7, with 11 bases matching TRBD1. The CDR3 is 15 amino acids. With V trimmed by 1 base and J by 3 bases, 2 bases remained unmatched. Germline V gene lookup returns CDR1 MGHRA and CDR2 YSYEKL. CDR3 nucleotide sequence: TGCGCCAGCAGCCAAGGGGACAGGGGGGACTACGAGCAGTACTTC. Residues: CASSQGDRGDYEQYF.

The rearrangement uses TRBV19 and TRBJ2-3; a weak D match, TRBD1 (7 bases). Germline lookup yields CDR1 LNHDA and CDR2 SQIVND (reference sequence). Trimming removed 7 bases from V and 4 bases from J, with 18 bases in between. The CDR3 totals 15 residues. The CDR3 is CASTGGEGAPDTQYF. The CDR3 DNA reads as TGTGCCAGTACCGGGGGAGAGGGGGCCCCAGATACGCAGTATTTT.

This chain links TRBV5-6 with TRBJ1-2; D is possibly TRBD1 (5 bases). Per germline, CDR1 SGHDT and CDR2 YYEEEE. The CDR3 covers 13 residues. V was pared by 0 bases and J by 4 bases, with 7 bases between. CDR3: CASSLGQFYGYTF. The CDR3 nucleotides read TGTGCCAGCAGCTTGGGACAGTTCTATGGCTACACCTTC. Supplemented by reference TRBV5-6 and TRBJ1-2, the full variable domain reads DAGVTQSPTHLIKTRGQQVTLRCSPKSGHDTVSWYQQALGQGPQFIFQYYEEEERQRGNFPDRFSGHQFPNYSSELNVNALLLGDSALYLCASSLGQFYGYTFGSGTRLTVV.

This clone is a singleton in its sample. This rearrangement joins TRBV5-1 to TRBJ1-2; no clear D gene. Germline lookup yields CDR1 SGHRS and CDR2 YFSETQ. Trimming stripped 0 bases from V and 7 bases from J, with 16 bases between. The CDR3 length is 15 residues. This CDR3 reads CASSLDGGIHGGYTF. CDR3 bases: TGCGCCAGCAGCTTGGATGGCGGGATCCATGGTGGCTACACCTTC. Full variable domain (remainder filled in from reference TRBV5-1 and TRBJ1-2): KAGVTQTPRYLIKTRGQQVTLSCSPISGHRSVSWYQQTPGQGLQFLFEYFSETQRNKGNFPGRFSGRQFSNSRSEMNVSTLELGDSALYLCASSLDGGIHGGYTFGSGTRLTVV.

The chain recombines TRBV7-2 with TRBJ2-3, with D tentatively TRBD2 (6 bases). This CDR3 spans 16 amino acids. V gave up 0 bases and J gave up 2 bases, with 12 bases separating them. Germline loops: CDR1 SGHTA, CDR2 FQGNSA. CDR3: CASSLASGHNTDTQYF. The CDR3, as DNA: TGTGCCAGCAGCTTAGCCAGCGGGCACAACACAGATACGCAGTATTTT.

J is TRBJ1-4 and V is TRBV4-1, with 9 bases fitting TRBD1. Germline assignment: CDR1 MGHRA and CDR2 YSYEKL. This CDR3 contains 15 residues. V was clipped by 4 bases and J by 6 bases; unmatched bases: 6. This CDR3 is CASSLGQGRYEKLFF. For the CDR3, the DNA is TGCGCCAGCAGCCTCGGACAGGGGAGGTATGAAAAACTGTTTTTT.

The rearrangement joins TRBV19 to TRBJ2-6; D unresolved. Trimming shortened V by 9 bases and J by 1 base, and 13 bases separated the two germline ends. This CDR3 has 15 amino acids. Germline values: CDR1 LNHDA, CDR2 SQIVND (reference sequence). CDR3 in DNA: TGTGCCAGCTCACCTCTTCTATCTGGGGCCAACGTCCTGACTTTC. Translated: CASSPLLSGANVLTF.

The chain joins TRBV5-1 to TRBJ2-1; D is possibly TRBD2 (7 bases). Trimming pared 3 bases from V and 6 bases from J, leaving 19 bases between. CDR3 length equals 16 residues. The V gene's germline CDR1 is SGHRS and CDR2 YFSETQ. This chain's CDR3 is CASSSGGLPPRNEQFF. Here the CDR3 DNA reads TGCGCCAGCAGCTCCGGGGGGCTCCCTCCGCGCAATGAGCAGTTCTTC.

This clone came up once. This chain joins TRBV2 and TRBJ2-5; 11 nucleotides align to TRBD2. Per the germline V gene, CDR1 is SNHLY and CDR2 is FYNNEI. The CDR3 is 17 amino acids. The trim removed 3 bases at V and 2 bases at J, leaving 8 bases unmatched. CDR3 residues: CASSDSTSGGVQETQYF. In nucleotides, the CDR3 is TGTGCCAGCAGTGATTCCACTAGCGGGGGCGTTCAAGAGACCCAGTACTTC.

The chain joins TRBV29-1 to TRBJ2-7; 8 bases align to TRBD2. V shed 4 bases, J shed 3 bases, and the junction held 8 bases outside the gene matches. This CDR3 region has 14 residues. CDR1 and CDR2 (germline): SQVTM, ANQGSEA. CDR3 sequence: CSVGLSGGRYEQYF. The CDR3 nucleotides read TGCAGCGTTGGTTTGTCGGGGGGGCGCTACGAGCAGTACTTC.

As DNA, the CDR3 is TGTGCCAGCAGCTTGGATCTCAGGGGATCCTATAATTCACCCCTCCACTTT. This encodes CASSLDLRGSYNSPLHF. This chain links TRBV5-4 with TRBJ1-6, with D perhaps TRBD1 (6 bases). CDR3 length: 17 amino acids. The V end was cut by 0 bases, the J end by 1 base, with 11 bases between. Germline V gene data show CDR1 as SGHNT and CDR2 as YYREEE (reference sequence).